A single sample gave rise to the 7 T cell receptor beta chains below, sequenced in a study of CD8+CD57+ T cells in acquired aplastic anemia. Genomic DNA served as template for TCR beta VDJ and CDR3 profiling. One entry per CDR3 protein, called by TCRdb with MiXCR from the reads. The data show around 170,000 distinct CDR3 sequences, roughly 63% seen once. The sequenced material came from sorted CD4+, CD8+, or CD8+CD57+ T cells (not recorded which) from PBMCs. These receptors came from a human donor in good health.

The V gene is TRBV19, the J gene TRBJ2-7; possibly TRBD1 for D (5 bases). The CDR3 is 14 residues long. The germline V and J ends were trimmed by 5 bases and 0 bases, with 11 bases remaining between them. Looked up from germline, CDR1 is LNHDA and CDR2 is SQIVND (reference sequence). The CDR3 protein is CASSGADSSYEQYF. For the CDR3, the DNA is TGTGCCAGTAGTGGGGCCGACAGCTCCTACGAGCAGTACTTC.

This clonotype occurred many times. V is TRBV14 and J is TRBJ2-7; tentatively, D is TRBD1 (5 bases). CDR1 SGHDN and CDR2 FVKESK come from the germline V gene. CDR3 length equals 12 residues. Trimming removed 4 bases at V and 8 bases at J, with 12 bases between. CDR3 sequence: CASSPSRGKQYF. The CDR3 region has the DNA TGTGCCAGCAGCCCCTCTAGGGGCAAGCAGTACTTC. Supplemented by reference TRBV14 and TRBJ2-7, the full variable domain reads EAGVTQFPSHSVIEKGQTVTLRCDPISGHDNLYWYRRVMGKEIKFLLHFVKESKQDESGMPNNRFLAERTGGTYSTLKVQPAELEDSGVYFCASSPSRGKQYFGPGTRLTVT.

CDR3 in DNA: TGTGCCAGCAGCTTAACACCTGAGGAAAAACTGTTTTTT. Amino acids: CASSLTPEEKLFF. The V call is TRBV7-9, the J call TRBJ1-4; D gene ambiguous. Trimming took off 2 bases at V and 8 bases at J, with 9 bases between the two ends. The V gene's germline CDR1 is SEHNR and CDR2 FQNEAQ (reference sequence). The CDR3 runs 13 residues. The entire variable domain, with the rest obtained from reference TRBV7-9 and TRBJ1-4, is as follows: DTGVSQNPRHKITKRGQNVTFRCDPISEHNRLYWYRQTLGQGPEFLTYFQNEAQLEKSRLLSDRFSAERPKGSFSTLEIQRTEQGDSAMYLCASSLTPEEKLFFGSGTQLSVL.

This clonotype was seen a handful of times. This chain connects TRBV10-3 to TRBJ1-1; the D is unclear. Trimming removed 4 bases from V and 7 bases from J, with 13 bases in between. This CDR3 comprises 13 residues. Germline V gives CDR1 ENHRY, CDR2 SYGVKD. CDR3 sequence: CAISVGPPYEAFF. CDR3 nucleotide sequence: TGTGCCATCAGTGTAGGGCCTCCTTATGAAGCTTTCTTT.

This clonotype was found a few times. Mismatch with germline at one junction end may stem from a read error. The V call is TRBV20-1, the J call TRBJ2-1; D ambiguous. CDR3 length equals 13 residues. Germline V gene lookup returns CDR1 DFQATT and CDR2 SNEGSKA (reference sequence). The CDR3 region is CSARIDTYNEQFF. The CDR3 DNA sequence: TGCAGTGCTAGGATCGACACGTACAATGAGCAGTTCTTT.

The chain joins TRBV7-8 to TRBJ1-2, with D possibly TRBD1 on 5 matching bases. CDR1 and CDR2 from the germline V gene are SGHVS and FQNEAQ. The CDR3 loop spans 16 amino acids. V lost 5 bases to trimming and J lost 1 base, with 17 bases between them. This chain's CDR3 is CASSLGPLGGNYGYTF. The CDR3 DNA follows: TGTGCCAGCAGCCTTGGACCCCTTGGGGGTAACTATGGCTACACCTTC.

This clonotype has just a few counts. The rearrangement joins TRBV20-1 to TRBJ2-7; D gene uncertain. CDR1 is DFQATT and CDR2 is SNEGSKA in the germline V gene (reference sequence). Deletions cut 5 bases from V and 6 bases from J, with 8 bases between. The CDR3 loop spans 10 amino acids. Written as DNA, the CDR3 is TGCAGTGCTGATTGGGCCGAGCAGTACTTC. Translated: CSADWAEQYF.